The entry below gives a single T cell receptor (beta chain) sequence along with its context. The sample originates from a study of cytomegalovirus exposure and HLA in healthy donors. Healthy bone marrow donors made up the cohort. With 60 Vbeta and 13 Jbeta primers, the PCR was carried out. Some clones are missing from TCRdb's copy, which holds only in-frame ones; the method was immunoSEQ multiplex PCR. Of 150,000 to 200,000 clones listed, roughly 80% were seen once; the top ten hold approximately 0.8%. The CDR3 runs 13 residues. V was shortened by 5 bases and J by 5 bases, with 12 bases between the two germline ends. Germline V gene lookup returns CDR1 MNHEY and CDR2 SMNVEV (reference sequence).

This TCR was sampled from a woman aged 18-29 years in good health and CMV-seronegative. The sequenced sample was PBMCs. This chain joins TRBV27 and TRBJ2-5; D might be TRBD2 (5 bases). The CDR3 spells CASSPRESETQYF. Here the CDR3 DNA reads TGTGCCAGCAGTCCCCGGGAAAGTGAGACCCAGTACTTC.